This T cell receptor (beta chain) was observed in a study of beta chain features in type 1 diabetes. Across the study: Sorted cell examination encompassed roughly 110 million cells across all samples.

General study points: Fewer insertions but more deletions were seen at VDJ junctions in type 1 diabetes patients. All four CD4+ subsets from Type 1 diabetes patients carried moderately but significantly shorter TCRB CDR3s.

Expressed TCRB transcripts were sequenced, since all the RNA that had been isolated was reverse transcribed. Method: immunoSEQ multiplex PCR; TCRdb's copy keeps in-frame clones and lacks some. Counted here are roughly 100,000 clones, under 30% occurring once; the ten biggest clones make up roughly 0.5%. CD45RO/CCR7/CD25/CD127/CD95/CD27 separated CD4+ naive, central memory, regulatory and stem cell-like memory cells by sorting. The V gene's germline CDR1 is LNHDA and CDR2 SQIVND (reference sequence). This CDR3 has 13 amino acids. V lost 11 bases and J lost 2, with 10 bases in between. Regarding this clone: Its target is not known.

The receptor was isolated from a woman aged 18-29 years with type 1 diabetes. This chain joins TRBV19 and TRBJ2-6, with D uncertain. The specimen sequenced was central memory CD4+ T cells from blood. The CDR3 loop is CAGGDPGANVLTF. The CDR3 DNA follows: TGTGCCGGCGGAGACCCTGGGGCCAACGTCCTGACTTTC.